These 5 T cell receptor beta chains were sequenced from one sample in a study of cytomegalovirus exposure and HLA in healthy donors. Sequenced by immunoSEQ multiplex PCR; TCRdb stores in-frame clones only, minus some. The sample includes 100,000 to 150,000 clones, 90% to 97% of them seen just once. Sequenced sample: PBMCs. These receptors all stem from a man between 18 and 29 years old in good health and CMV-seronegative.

CDR3 region: CASSEGTLTYEQYF. CDR3 nucleotides: TGTGCCAGCAGCGAGGGGACACTCACCTACGAGCAGTACTTC. The gene calls are TRBV11-1 and TRBJ2-7, with D possibly TRBD1 on 6 matching bases. The CDR3 consists of 14 residues. Germline-derived CDR1 and CDR2 are SGHAT and FQDESV (reference sequence). V lost 5 bases and J lost 2, with 13 bases in between. Combining the CDR3 with reference TRBV11-1 and TRBJ2-7 gives the whole variable domain EAEVAQSPRYKITEKSQAVAFWCDPISGHATLYWYRQILGQGPELLVQFQDESVVDDSQLPKDRFSAERLKGVDSTLKIQPAELGDSAMYLCASSEGTLTYEQYFGPGTRLTVT.

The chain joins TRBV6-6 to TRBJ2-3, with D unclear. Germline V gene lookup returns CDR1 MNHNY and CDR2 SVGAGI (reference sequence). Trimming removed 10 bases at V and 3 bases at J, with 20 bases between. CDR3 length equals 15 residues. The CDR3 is CATIAERLRTDTQYF. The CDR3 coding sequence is TGTGCCACCATTGCCGAGCGTCTTAGAACAGATACGCAGTATTTT.

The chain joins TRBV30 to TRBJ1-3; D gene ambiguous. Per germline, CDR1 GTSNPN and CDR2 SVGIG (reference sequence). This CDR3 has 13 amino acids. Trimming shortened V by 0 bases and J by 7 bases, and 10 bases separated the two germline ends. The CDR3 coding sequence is TGTGCCTGGAGTGTCAGACTCCTGAACACCATATATTTT. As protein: CAWSVRLLNTIYF.

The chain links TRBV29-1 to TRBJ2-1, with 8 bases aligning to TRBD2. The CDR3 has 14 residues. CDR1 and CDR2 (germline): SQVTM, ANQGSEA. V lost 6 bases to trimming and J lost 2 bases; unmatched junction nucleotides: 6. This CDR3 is CSVESGRAYNEQFF. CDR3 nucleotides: TGCAGCGTCGAAAGCGGGAGAGCCTACAATGAGCAGTTCTTC.

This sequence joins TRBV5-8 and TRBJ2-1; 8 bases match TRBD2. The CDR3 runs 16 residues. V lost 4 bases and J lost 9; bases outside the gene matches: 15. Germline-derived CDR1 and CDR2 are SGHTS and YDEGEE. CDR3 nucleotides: TGTGCCAGCAGCCCGGTTTCCCCTAGCGGGTTTAGTGAGCAGTTCTTC. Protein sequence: CASSPVSPSGFSEQFF. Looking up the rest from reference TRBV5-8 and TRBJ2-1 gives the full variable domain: EAGVTQSPTHLIKTRGQQATLRCSPISGHTSVYWYQQALGLGLQFLLWYDEGEERNRGNFPPRFSGRQFPNYSSELNVNALELEDSALYLCASSPVSPSGFSEQFFGPGTRLTVL.